This T cell receptor (beta chain) stems from a study of identical twins. TCRdb analysed the 5' RACE reads with MiXCR anew, one entry per CDR3 protein. The sample lists roughly 720,000 distinct CDR3 sequences, roughly 18% occurring once. Germline CDR1 reads SGHKS; CDR2 reads YYEKEE (reference sequence). V lost 4 bases to trimming and J lost 4 bases, with 15 bases between them. This CDR3 has 15 residues. This sample was shared with a second study, whose subject was T cells expressing NK-cell markers.

The sequenced material came from PBMCs. The TCR sequence derives from a young woman in good health. V usage is TRBV5-5 and J usage is TRBJ2-1; the D is unclear. For the CDR3, the DNA is TGTGCCAGCAGCCCAGGACCGGAGACTTACAATGAGCAGTTCTTC. It codes for CASSPGPETYNEQFF.